This entry concerns a single T cell receptor (beta chain). It has no known antigen specificity. The record has no base qualities; no much larger clone is one base away. The data were obtained in a study of T cell repertoires in ileal Crohn's disease (dated by TCRdb to between 2018 and 2020). For the wider study: Median disease duration was around 8 years, and under 40% of patients were identified as active smokers at the time of surgery. A Rutgeerts score above i0 was used to define endoscopic postoperative recurrence. All patients had surgery for a complication: stricturing disease in roughly 60% and penetrating disease in around 39%. Running in parallel with the study was a multicentre cohort set up to find predictors of early endoscopic recurrence following ileocolonic resection. A total of some 150 mucosal samples from some 57 patients were sequenced, collected from several sites on the surgical specimen and at postoperative endoscopy. The TCR repertoire was analysed in under 70 patients with Crohn's disease drawn from a prospective multicentre cohort. Roughly half of the patients were given postoperative therapy, with 15 to 20 on anti-TNF agents and approximately ten on thiopurines. Findings and caveats that apply to the study as a whole: Higher percentages of high-frequency clones at the time of surgery were linked to endoscopic recurrence, and every patient with clonality above 26.8% (18/57) had recurrence. Only a subgroup of patients, of unstated size, had their mucosal CD4 and CD8 T cells sorted and sequenced. Compared with CD4 T cells, sorted CD8 T cells held more high-frequency clones, which suggests that the mucosal expansions were mostly CD8. A significantly higher proportion of clonal expansions was observed in active smokers at surgery than in non-smokers (about 25% vs 18%, p=0.02).

The CDR3 holds 15 amino acids from the cysteine to the phenylalanine. Only the CDR3 DNA stays, 45 bases, in frame from base 1. In the germline V gene (reference sequence), CDR1 corresponds to GTSNPN and CDR2 to SVGIG. V drops 3 bases and J drops 4 bases, leaving 18 bases in between. Adults with ileal or ileocolonic Crohn's disease for whom ileocolonic resection was indicated were considered eligible. Before DNA extraction, whole ileal mucosal biopsies were kept frozen at -80 degrees C. Genomic DNA was isolated from frozen whole biopsies using a TRizol-based method, and the DNA was quantified with a NanoDrop 2000 spectrophotometer. Five hundred nanograms of biopsy DNA per sample were submitted for commercial TCRB immunosequencing. CDR3 regions were amplified from genomic DNA by Adaptive Biotechnology using a two-step, amplification bias-controlled multiplex PCR. The first PCR used primers for every V and J gene segment; the second PCR added barcodes and Illumina adapters. CDR3 libraries were sequenced using an Illumina instrument. The authors processed their data as follows. The analysis drew on both the pipelines supplied by the vendor and custom analysis of the raw data in R/Bioconductor running R version 3.3.0. Clonality, which ranges from 0 to 1, was calculated as the inverse of the normalised Shannon entropy across all productive clones. High-frequency clones were defined as the share of the repertoire taken up by the top 100 clones, keeping only clones that passed a 95% confidence test. The Simpson index measured repertoire diversity, and the Morisita-Horn index measured overlap between samples. This immuneACCESS table, as held by TCRdb, lists in-frame sequences with V and J called but not all clones. Of the missing ones, under half trace to an unresolved V gene in checked studies; the others have no known cause. V and J calls and clone size are given by that table; D and trimming were obtained from the DNA. Present in this sample are roughly 18,000 clones, 75% to 90% of which were seen just once. The ten largest account for about a tenth of the sample.

The sequence was obtained from an adult with Crohn's disease. Source material: ileal tissue. The rearranged segments are TRBV30 and TRBJ1-1; possibly the D gene is TRBD1, per 5 matching bases. The DNA is TGTGCCTGGAGACCTCTTACAGGTTCGGGCACTGAAGCTTTCTTT. Translated, it gives CAWRPLTGSGTEAFF.